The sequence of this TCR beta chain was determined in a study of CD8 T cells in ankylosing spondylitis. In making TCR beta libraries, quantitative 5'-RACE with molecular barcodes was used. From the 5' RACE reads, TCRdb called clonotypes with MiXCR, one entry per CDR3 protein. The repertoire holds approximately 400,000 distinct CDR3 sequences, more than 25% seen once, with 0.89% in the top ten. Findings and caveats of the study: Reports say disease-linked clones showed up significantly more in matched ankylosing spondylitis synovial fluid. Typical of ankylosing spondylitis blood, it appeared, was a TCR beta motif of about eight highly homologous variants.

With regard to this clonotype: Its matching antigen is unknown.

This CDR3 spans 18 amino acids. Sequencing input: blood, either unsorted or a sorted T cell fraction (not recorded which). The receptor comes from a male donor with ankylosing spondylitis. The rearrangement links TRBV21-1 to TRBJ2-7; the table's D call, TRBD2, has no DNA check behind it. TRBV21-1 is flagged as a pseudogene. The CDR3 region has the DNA TGTGCCAGCAGCACGAGGACACCGGCTAGCCTACCCTCTTACGAGCAGTACGTC. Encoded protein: CASSTRTPASLPSYEQYV.